Below are 25 T cell receptor beta chains sequenced from a single sample in a study of blood T cell repertoires in COVID-19. Sequencing was performed with immunoSEQ multiplex PCR; in TCRdb, only in-frame clones are kept and a portion is missing. This table has fewer than 250,000 clones, 80% to 90% appearing once. The source material was peripheral blood. The receptors derive from a man between 50 and 59 years old with active or convalescent COVID-19.

The rearrangement uses TRBV19 and TRBJ2-7; possible D gene TRBD1, 5 bases. The CDR3 loop spans 14 amino acids. Trimming took 6 bases from V and 0 from J, leaving 12 bases between them. Per the germline V gene, CDR1 is LNHDA and CDR2 is SQIVND (reference sequence). The CDR3 region is CASRTVDTSYEQYF. The CDR3 DNA is TGTGCCAGTAGGACTGTGGACACCTCCTACGAGCAGTACTTC.

The genes are TRBV5-6 and TRBJ2-2; the D gene is possibly TRBD1 (5 bases). Trimming cost V 1 base and J 4 bases, with 11 bases left between them. The CDR3 extends over 15 amino acids. Looked up from germline, CDR1 is SGHDT and CDR2 is YYEEEE. The DNA of the CDR3 is TGTGCCAGCAGCTTGTGGGGCCTTTTCACCGGGGAGCTGTTTTTT. This translates into CASSLWGLFTGELFF.

This chain joins TRBV5-1 and TRBJ1-3, with D tentatively TRBD1 (5 bases). Trimming left V 0 bases short and J 2 bases short, with 9 bases between. Germline V gene sequence: CDR1 SGHRS, CDR2 YFSETQ. The CDR3 is 15 residues long. The CDR3 spells CASSLDPGTGNTIYF. The CDR3 coding sequence is TGCGCCAGCAGCTTGGATCCAGGGACTGGAAACACCATATATTTT.

This CDR3 is CASSLDRSSYNEQFF. CDR3 sequence (DNA): TGCGCCAGCAGCCTTGACAGAAGCTCCTACAATGAGCAGTTCTTC. The gene calls are TRBV4-3 and TRBJ2-1, with a tentative D call TRBD1 (5 bases). The CDR3 is made up of 15 amino acids. The V gene lost 4 bases and the J gene lost 0 bases, with 10 bases spanning the gap. Germline CDR1 reads LGHNA; CDR2 reads YSLEER.

This chain joins TRBV10-3 and TRBJ1-3; maybe TRBD1 (5 bases). The germline V gene encodes CDR1 ENHRY and CDR2 SYGVKD. The CDR3 consists of 16 residues. The V and J ends lost 6 bases and 1 base respectively, with 16 bases between them. For the CDR3, the DNA is TGTGCCATCAGCCGGACCCAGGGTTTTTCTGGAAACACCATATATTTT. As protein: CAISRTQGFSGNTIYF.

This sequence joins TRBV5-4 and TRBJ1-1; the D gene is possibly TRBD1 (6 bases). Trimming took off 3 bases at V and 0 bases at J, with 15 bases between the two ends. Germline lookup yields CDR1 SGHNT and CDR2 YYREEE (reference sequence). CDR3 size: 16 residues. This chain's CDR3 is CASSSRQALVNTEAFF. The DNA of the CDR3 is TGTGCCAGCAGCTCTCGACAGGCGCTCGTGAACACTGAAGCTTTCTTT. The full variable domain, with the rest looked up from reference TRBV5-4 and TRBJ1-1, is ETGVTQSPTHLIKTRGQQVTLRCSSQSGHNTVSWYQQALGQGPQFIFQYYREEENGRGNFPPRFSGLQFPNYSSELNVNALELDDSALYLCASSSRQALVNTEAFFGQGTRLTVV.

The table lists this clone with many counts. The V call is TRBV7-9, the J call TRBJ2-2; D unclear. The CDR3 spans 14 residues. V was cut by 3 bases and J by 10 bases, with 15 bases left in between. Germline CDR1 reads SEHNR; CDR2 reads FQNEAQ (reference sequence). The CDR3 nucleotides are TGTGCCAGCAGCTTTCATATGGCCCCCCCGGAGCTGTTTTTT. Translated, it gives CASSFHMAPPELFF.

The rearrangement links TRBV27 to TRBJ2-3; TRBD2 aligns across 11 bases. The V gene's germline CDR1 is MNHEY and CDR2 SMNVEV (reference sequence). The CDR3 is 18 residues long. With 2 bases clipped from V and 7 bases from J, the junction kept 14 bases outside the gene matches. CDR3 sequence: CASSLTASGGPSLNTQYF. The CDR3 DNA sequence: TGTGCCAGCAGTTTAACGGCTAGCGGGGGGCCTTCATTAAATACGCAGTATTTT.

The chain carries TRBV6-5 and TRBJ2-5; D possibly corresponds to TRBD2 (5 bases). Trimming left V 6 bases short and J 1 base short, with 15 bases between. Per the germline V gene, CDR1 is MNHEY and CDR2 is SVGAGI. There are 15 residues in the CDR3. Here the CDR3 reads CASSGMLGSQETQYF. The CDR3 nucleotides read TGTGCCAGCAGCGGGATGCTCGGCAGCCAAGAGACCCAGTACTTC.

This clone was picked up one time. The chain recombines TRBV5-1 with TRBJ2-2; TRBD2 matches at 10 bases. The ends lost 2 bases at V and 3 bases at J; junction bases unmatched: 7. CDR1 SGHRS and CDR2 YFSETQ come from the germline V gene. The CDR3 spans 17 residues. The CDR3 here is CASSFTLAGVDTGELFF. DNA for the CDR3: TGCGCCAGCAGCTTCACTCTAGCGGGAGTAGACACCGGGGAGCTGTTTTTT.

This chain joins TRBV19 and TRBJ1-1; a weak D match, TRBD1 (6 bases). V lost 5 bases and J lost 2, with 15 bases in between. Germline V gene sequence: CDR1 LNHDA, CDR2 SQIVND (reference sequence). This CDR3 contains 15 residues. This CDR3 is CASSVDRFTNTEAFF. The DNA for the CDR3 is TGTGCCAGTAGTGTTGACAGGTTCACAAACACTGAAGCTTTCTTT.

The V call is TRBV3-1 (or the pseudogene TRBV3-2), the J call TRBJ2-2; D call uncertain. Germline CDR1 is LGHDT and CDR2 is YNNKEL (reference sequence). Trimming left V 1 base short and J 7 bases short, with 7 bases between. The CDR3 totals 13 residues. The CDR3: CASSQGGFGELFF. The CDR3 coding sequence is TGTGCCAGCAGCCAAGGAGGATTCGGGGAGCTGTTTTTT.

The chain has TRBV10-3 and TRBJ2-7; tentative D call: TRBD2 (5 bases). CDR1 ENHRY and CDR2 SYGVKD come from the germline V gene. The CDR3 has 14 residues. With 2 bases removed from V and 0 bases from J, the gap between germline ends came to 8 bases. The CDR3 spells CAISEMGSSYEQYF. DNA of the CDR3: TGTGCCATCAGTGAGATGGGGAGCTCCTACGAGCAGTACTTC.

Regarding this clone: An end of the junction does not agree with germline; a read error may underlie this. The chain is built from TRBV2 and TRBJ1-5; 8 bases agree with TRBD1. Germline CDR1 is SNHLY and CDR2 is FYNNEI. The CDR3 has 15 amino acids. CDR3 loop: CASREDRGLYQPQHF. The CDR3 DNA sequence: TGTGCCAGCAGAGAAGACAGGGGCTTGTATCAGCCCCAGCATTTT.

The chain couples TRBV18 to TRBJ1-1; D remains unclear. The germline CDR1 and CDR2 sequences are KGHSH and LQKENI. This CDR3 is 15 amino acids long. Trimming removed 0 bases at V and 0 bases at J, with 8 bases between. CDR3 nucleotides: TGTGCCAGCTCACCACCGAACAGCATGAACACTGAAGCTTTCTTT. Translation gives CASSPPNSMNTEAFF.

The chain combines TRBV18 with TRBJ2-1, with a tentative D call TRBD1 (5 bases). The V gene lost 2 bases and the J gene lost 9 bases, with 11 bases spanning the gap. This CDR3 region has 13 residues. Looked up from germline, CDR1 is KGHSH and CDR2 is LQKENI. The CDR3: CASSPVGLGEQFF. DNA of the CDR3: TGTGCCAGCTCACCAGTGGGGCTGGGTGAGCAGTTCTTC.

This chain joins TRBV29-1 and TRBJ2-2, with D possibly matching TRBD2 (5 bases). This CDR3 has 14 residues. Germline CDR1 is SQVTM and CDR2 is ANQGSEA. The V end was cut by 2 bases, the J end by 5 bases, with 12 bases between. CDR3 protein: CSVEPSLGTGELFF. CDR3 sequence (DNA): TGCAGCGTTGAACCATCACTAGGGACCGGGGAGCTGTTTTTT.

The genes are TRBV29-1 and TRBJ1-2; no firm D call. Germline V gene sequence: CDR1 SQVTM, CDR2 ANQGSEA. The CDR3 consists of 11 residues. Trimming stripped 4 bases from V and 5 bases from J, with 8 bases between. This chain's CDR3 is CSVATAYGYTF. The CDR3 coding sequence is TGCAGCGTTGCCACAGCATATGGCTACACCTTC. The variable domain in full, completed from reference TRBV29-1 and TRBJ1-2, reads SAVISQKPSRDICQRGTSLTIQCQVDSQVTMMFWYRQQPGQSLTLIATANQGSEATYESGFVIDKFPISRPNLTFSTLTVSNMSPEDSSIYLCSVATAYGYTFGSGTRLTVV.

The genes are TRBV4-1 and TRBJ1-1; 9 bases are shared with TRBD1. Germline-derived CDR1 and CDR2 are MGHRA and YSYEKL. Trimming cost V 0 bases and J 5 bases; bases outside gene matches: 13. This CDR3 has 18 amino acids. CDR3 nucleotides: TGCGCCAGCAGCCAAGATATCTTTAGAGGGACAGGGAATACTGAAGCTTTCTTT. Encoded protein: CASSQDIFRGTGNTEAFF.

The count of this clone is one. The J gene is TRBJ2-5, the V gene TRBV5-1, with TRBD2 matching over 8 bases. The CDR3 length is 16 residues. The junction had 10 bases not matched to a gene; V was cut back by 4 bases and J by 2 bases. CDR1 and CDR2 from the germline V gene are SGHRS and YFSETQ. The CDR3: CASSPNSGGVQETQYF. The CDR3 region has the DNA TGCGCCAGCAGCCCGAATTCCGGGGGGGTTCAAGAGACCCAGTACTTC.

This rearrangement joins TRBV2 to TRBJ1-2; 8 bases are shared with TRBD1. Germline loops: CDR1 SNHLY, CDR2 FYNNEI. The CDR3 spans 17 residues. With 6 bases clipped from V and 1 base from J, the junction kept 13 bases outside the gene matches. The chain's CDR3 is CASSFGQGRTLNYGYTF. The CDR3, as DNA: TGTGCCAGCAGCTTTGGACAGGGAAGGACCCTTAACTATGGCTACACCTTC.

CDR3 protein: CAWTKAGAGNTIYF. The CDR3 DNA reads TGTGCCTGGACTAAGGCCGGGGCTGGAAACACCATATATTTT. The chain joins TRBV30 to TRBJ1-3; D is uncertain. Germline lookup yields CDR1 GTSNPN and CDR2 SVGIG (reference sequence). CDR3 length: 14 residues. V was clipped by 4 bases and J by 2 bases, with 12 bases between them.

The V gene is TRBV19, the J gene TRBJ1-1; the match to TRBD1 covers 7 bases. V trimming: 4 bases; J trimming: 5 bases; junction bases outside the gene matches: 4. Germline V gene lookup returns CDR1 LNHDA and CDR2 SQIVND (reference sequence). CDR3 length equals 13 residues. CDR3 sequence: CASSKDRETEAFF. Here the CDR3 DNA reads TGTGCCAGTAGTAAAGACAGGGAAACTGAAGCTTTCTTT.

The J gene is TRBJ2-2, the V gene TRBV4-1, with 8 bases identical to TRBD2. CDR3 size: 17 residues. V lost 1 base to trimming and J lost 4 bases; unmatched junction nucleotides: 8. CDR1 and CDR2 from the germline V gene are MGHRA and YSYEKL. Here the CDR3 DNA reads TGCGCCAGCAGCCAAGCGGGAGGGAACCTTGGCACCGGGGAGCTGTTTTTT. It encodes CASSQAGGNLGTGELFF.

The chain is built from TRBV6-1 and TRBJ1-4; no reliable D call. V was pared by 0 bases and J by 16 bases, with 12 bases between. CDR1 is MNHNS, CDR2 SASEGT, per germline. This CDR3 contains 12 residues. CDR3 amino acids: CASSEARDRKFF. DNA of the CDR3: TGTGCCAGCAGTGAAGCGCGGGATCGCAAGTTTTTT.